Described below is a single T cell receptor beta chain sequence and its context. This clonotype is described as medium-sized (0.01 to 0.1%). Its antigen remains unidentified. One base away there is no much larger clone; base qualities are not given. Cut back by 4 bases and 6 bases, the V and J ends lie 12 bases apart. Via the germline V gene, CDR1 is SGHVS and CDR2 FNYEAQ. From cysteine to phenylalanine, the CDR3 is 14 amino acids long. Only the CDR3 portion is preserved as DNA: 42 bases, with reading frame beginning at the first base. The library was produced with RT-PCR. TCRdb records NextSeq 550 as the sequencer. In-frame beta chains were kept once TCRdb had trimmed the public reads at Q25 with fastp and called clones with MiXCR. Each entry merges the rows of one CDR3 protein and shows their most common DNA and genes. Here the sample has some 2,000 distinct CDR3 sequences; 15% to 25% occur a single time. The ten most abundant clones make up around 12% of the sample.

The source of the sample is a study of patients and donors after allogeneic stem cell transplantation (TCRdb year 2020). This chain is built from TRBV7-6 and TRBJ2-2; perhaps TRBD1 is the D gene, with 6 bases matching. The origin of this receptor is a human donor who was either an allogeneic HSCT recipient or a stem cell or donor lymphocyte infusion donor (not recorded which). It is not recorded whose cells these are; they may come from a transplant donor. Sequencing was performed on blood, either unsorted or a sorted T cell fraction (not recorded which). The CDR3 amino acid sequence is: CASSWMQGSGELFF. Read as DNA, the sequence is TGTGCCAGCAGCTGGATGCAGGGGTCCGGGGAGCTGTTTTTT.